This TCR beta chain was recovered during a study of blood T cell repertoires in COVID-19 (dated by TCRdb to about 2020). Regarding the complete study: Samples from collaborators originated in the United States, Italy and Spain and spanned both the acute and convalescent phases of COVID-19. Nearly every sample came with metadata listing a de-identified subject ID, COVID-19 status, age in years and sex. Subjects who had been exposed to COVID-19, were actively infected with it, or had recovered from it provided the deeply sampled blood TCRbeta repertoires that made up the dataset. The prospective study material was composed of cDNA or gDNA derived from T cells, B-cell-depleted T cells, or PBMCs. Where available, HLA class I and class II types were obtained from metadata supplied by the sample provider rather than from assay-based typing. The samples were drawn from two sources: the first 160 participants of the ongoing ImmuneRACE study, and 1,000 to 1,500 subjects contributed by 6 global collaborators. The repertoires were released in a freely available public database intended as a resource for research on the immune response to SARS-CoV-2. The research as a whole found: The quantity of clinical and demographic metadata differed by source and by participant and was supplied without curation.

Points on this clone: Its antigen target is currently unknown. No base-level quality is on record; no much larger clone is a single base apart.

CDR1 and CDR2 are drawn from the germline V gene (reference sequence): MNHEY, SMNVEV. Trimming takes 5 bases from V and 7 bases from J, and the germline ends sit 15 bases apart. Including the terminal cysteine and phenylalanine, the CDR3 comprises 14 residues. Here the CDR3 DNA is all that survives: 42 bases in frame from base 1. TCRbeta CDR3 regions were amplified from genomic DNA by means of the immunoSEQ Assay, a bias-controlled multiplex PCR. As for the original processing: The number of nucleated cells in each sample was estimated by amplification of reference gene primers within the assay. Sequence reads were collapsed and filtered to measure the absolute abundance of every unique TCRbeta CDR3 rearrangement. For each sample, productive Simpson clonality was calculated as the square root of Simpson's diversity index over productive rearrangements. TCRdb stores this immuneACCESS table with in-frame sequences only. Part of the clones is absent; in the studies checked, under half of the shortfall reflects unresolved V genes, and no reason is known for the rest. The V and J calls and clone size are taken from that table; D and trimming were inferred from the DNA. Within this sample are around 20,000 clones, with 75% to 85% of them counted one time only. Together, the top ten hold under 75% of the sample.

Whole blood was collected in K2EDTA tubes by collaborating institutions according to the institutions' own protocols. Collaborator samples were shipped for TCRbeta analysis as frozen whole blood, isolated PBMCs, or DNA extracted from either sample type. This TCR came from a man at least 80 years old with acute or convalescent COVID-19. Sequencing was performed on peripheral blood. The sequence links TRBV27 to TRBJ1-5; 6 matching bases give a weak D call of TRBD1. The DNA is as follows: TGTGCCAGCAGTCCCGGCCAGACAGGCCAGCCCCAGCATTTT. This encodes CASSPGQTGQPQHF.